The source of this T cell receptor (beta chain) is a study of tumor-infiltrating lymphocytes in primary liver carcinoma. Findings of the study overall: Overlap in tumor-adjacent and tumor-blood pairs fell below that of tumor region pairs.

The authors took blood RNA from unsorted whole blood and also extracted germline DNA. The junction had 6 bases not matched to a gene; V was cut back by 3 bases and J by 6 bases. This CDR3 region has 15 residues. CDR1 is SGHAT and CDR2 is FQNNGV in the germline V gene. From around 500 ng of total RNA, TCR beta-specific cDNA was reverse-transcribed using a constant-region primer. TCR beta libraries came from three nested multiplex PCR rounds using slightly modified ARM-PCR. Running 9 to 11 cycles apiece, the first two PCR rounds relied on TRBV1-TRBV30 forward primers together with a C-beta reverse primer. TCRdb recomputed calls from the multiplex PCR reads with MiXCR, one row per CDR3 protein. The sample consists of hundreds of thousands of distinct CDR3 sequences, around three fifths of them appearing once. This clonotype was counted only a few times. The antigen remains unidentified. A much bigger clone sits one base away, suggesting this may be a read error.

Sequences were obtained from peripheral blood. The source is a woman aged 25 to 39 with primary liver carcinoma and hepatitis B virus infection. V and J are TRBV11-2 and TRBJ2-7; TRBD2 matches at 12 bases. CDR3 nucleotides: TGTGCCAGCAGCTTTACTAGCGGGAGGACCTGCGAGCAGTACTTC. It codes for CASSFTSGRTCEQYF. Variable domain in full (rest from reference TRBV11-2 and TRBJ2-7): EAGVAQSPRYKIIEKRQSVAFWCNPISGHATLYWYQQILGQGPKLLIQFQNNGVVDDSQLPKDRFSAERLKGVDSTLKIQPAKLEDSAVYLCASSFTSGRTCEQYFGPGTRLTVT.